The 28 T cell receptor beta chains given below trace back to one sample, sequenced in a study of beta chain features in type 1 diabetes. The study, taken as a whole, reports: When Type 1 diabetes patients were examined, their TCRB CDR3s proved moderately but significantly shorter in all four CD4+ subsets.

Their antigens remain unidentified. Isolated RNA was reverse transcribed in full, so expressed TCRB transcripts were sequenced. Measured with immunoSEQ multiplex PCR; TCRdb has only the in-frame clones, and not every one. The table lists some 660,000 clones, about 14% of them singletons. Sequences were obtained from naive CD4+ T cells from blood. All receptors come from a man aged 18 to 30 with type 1 diabetes.

On this clone: The sample holds other DNA sequences that translate to the same CDR3. V gene TRBV9 combines with J gene TRBJ2-5, with D possibly being TRBD2 (5 bases). The CDR3 consists of 12 residues. The germline V and J ends were trimmed by 4 bases and 5 bases, with 9 bases remaining between them. Germline values: CDR1 SGDLS, CDR2 YYNGEE. CDR3 loop: CASSPRGETQYF. The CDR3 nucleotides are TGTGCCAGCAGCCCCAGAGGGGAGACCCAGTACTTC.

The chain recombines TRBV25-1 with TRBJ1-2; D is possibly TRBD1 (5 bases). CDR1 MGHDK and CDR2 SYGVNS come from the germline V gene. The V and J ends lost 5 bases and 6 bases respectively, with 10 bases between them. The CDR3 spans 12 residues. CDR3 nucleotide sequence: TGTGCCAGCAGTTGGGCAGGGCATGGCTACACCTTC. Residues: CASSWAGHGYTF.

V usage is TRBV4-2 and J usage is TRBJ1-1, with D possibly TRBD1 on 5 matching bases. The CDR3 is made up of 14 amino acids. The V end was cut by 5 bases, the J end by 0 bases, with 10 bases between. Germline lookup yields CDR1 LGHNA and CDR2 YNFKEQ. CDR3 sequence (DNA): TGTGCCAGCAGCATCCGACAGCTGAACACTGAAGCTTTCTTT. As protein: CASSIRQLNTEAFF.

There are a few counts of this clone. The chain couples TRBV7-2 to TRBJ2-7, with 7 bases lining up with TRBD1. V lost 2 bases to trimming and J lost 2 bases; unmatched junction nucleotides: 12. The CDR3 is 17 residues long. Germline assignment: CDR1 SGHTA and CDR2 FQGNSA. The CDR3 region is CASSLRAGTAETYEQYF. DNA of the CDR3: TGTGCCAGCAGCTTAAGAGCAGGGACAGCGGAAACCTACGAGCAGTACTTC.

This sequence joins TRBV7-2 and TRBJ2-5, with 7 bases lining up with TRBD1. Germline CDR1 SGHTA, CDR2 FQGNSA. The CDR3 consists of 14 residues. The trim removed 4 bases at V and 5 bases at J, leaving 7 bases unmatched. The CDR3 nucleotides are TGTGCCAGCAGCTCAAGACAGGGCCACGAGACCCAGTACTTC. Residues: CASSSRQGHETQYF.

There are many counts of this clone. V is TRBV28 and J is TRBJ2-6, with D uncertain. The CDR3 extends over 12 amino acids. V lost 11 bases and J lost 1, with 6 bases in between. Germline CDR1 is MDHEN and CDR2 is SYDVKM. CDR3 nucleotide sequence: TGTGCCGGCCAGTCTGGGGCCAACGTCCTGACTTTC. Translating it yields CAGQSGANVLTF.

V gene TRBV28 combines with J gene TRBJ2-7, with 7 positions matching TRBD1. Germline CDR1 is MDHEN and CDR2 is SYDVKM. This CDR3 is built from 13 residues. The V gene end was trimmed by 4 bases and the J gene end by 3 bases; junction bases not matched to a gene: 3. The CDR3 here is CASSSDRSYEQYF. DNA for the CDR3: TGTGCCAGCAGTTCGGACAGGAGCTACGAGCAGTACTTC.

The chain combines TRBV30 with TRBJ2-1, with 7 bases fitting TRBD1. The CDR3 length is 13 residues. The germline gives CDR1 GTSNPN, CDR2 SVGIG (reference sequence). V was pared by 2 bases and J by 7 bases, with 5 bases of the junction left unmatched. CDR3 in DNA: TGTGCCTGGAGTCTGCAACAGGGGAATGAGCAGTTCTTC. It codes for CAWSLQQGNEQFF.

The chain combines TRBV4-2 with TRBJ2-1, with TRBD2 matching over 9 bases. Germline trimming cut 4 bases from V and 5 bases from J; bases unmatched to any gene: 12. The germline V gene encodes CDR1 LGHNA and CDR2 YNFKEQ. The CDR3 has 17 amino acids. The CDR3 DNA sequence: TGTGCCAGCAGCCCAATAGGCGGGGGGGCCTTTGACAATGAGCAGTTCTTC. The encoded protein is CASSPIGGGAFDNEQFF.

This chain connects TRBV28 to TRBJ2-2; TRBD2 agrees at 11 bases. Germline CDR1 reads MDHEN; CDR2 reads SYDVKM. The CDR3 covers 16 residues. Trimming cost V 2 bases and J 1 base; bases outside gene matches: 0. The CDR3 reads CASSLLAGGNTGELFF. CDR3 DNA sequence: TGTGCCAGCAGTTTACTAGCGGGGGGGAACACCGGGGAGCTGTTTTTT.

V gene TRBV5-4 combines with J gene TRBJ2-2; the D gene is possibly TRBD1 (6 bases). The CDR3 spans 15 residues. With 0 bases removed from V and 8 bases from J, the gap between germline ends came to 14 bases. Germline lookup yields CDR1 SGHNT and CDR2 YYREEE (reference sequence). The CDR3 spells CASSLGDKGIGELFF. CDR3 bases: TGTGCCAGCAGCTTGGGGGACAAGGGAATAGGGGAGCTGTTTTTT.

To note about this clone: This same CDR3 is encoded by further DNA sequences in the sample. The chain employs TRBV2 and TRBJ2-7, with D possibly being TRBD2 (6 bases). Trimming took 6 bases from V and 0 from J, leaving 6 bases between them. The germline CDR1 and CDR2 sequences are SNHLY and FYNNEI. The CDR3 runs 12 residues. The CDR3 sequence: CASSGGSYEQYF. CDR3 DNA sequence: TGTGCCAGCAGCGGGGGCTCCTACGAGCAGTACTTC. Combining the CDR3 with reference TRBV2 and TRBJ2-7 gives the whole variable domain EPEVTQTPSHQVTQMGQEVILRCVPISNHLYFYWYRQILGQKVEFLVSFYNNEISEKSEIFDDQFSVERPDGSNFTLKIRSTKLEDSAMYFCASSGGSYEQYFGPGTRLTVT.

The chain joins TRBV30 to TRBJ1-5, with D uncertain. The ends were cut back, 1 base at V and 5 bases at J, with 9 bases in the middle. This CDR3 contains 13 residues. Germline V CDR1 and CDR2: GTSNPN, SVGIG (reference sequence). CDR3 sequence (DNA): TGTGCCTGGAGTGCTAGAAACGATCAGCCCCAGCATTTT. Its translation is CAWSARNDQPQHF.

The gene calls are TRBV27 and TRBJ2-6; possibly TRBD1 or TRBD2 for D (5 bases each). The CDR3 spans 17 residues. In germline, CDR1 is MNHEY, CDR2 SMNVEV (reference sequence). Trimming pared 1 base from V and 2 bases from J, leaving 12 bases between. The CDR3 sequence: CASSLFGAGPGANVLTF. The CDR3 DNA reads TGTGCCAGCAGTTTATTTGGGGCGGGCCCTGGGGCCAACGTCCTGACTTTC.

This chain links TRBV7-9 with TRBJ1-2; D is unresolved. V was pared by 1 base and J by 3 bases, with 9 bases between. Germline lookup yields CDR1 SEHNR and CDR2 FQNEAQ (reference sequence). The CDR3 is made up of 14 amino acids. DNA for the CDR3: TGTGCCAGCAGCTTAGTACGGGGAGACTATGGCTACACCTTC. This sequence encodes CASSLVRGDYGYTF. The full variable domain, in which reference TRBV7-9 and TRBJ1-2 provide the parts outside the CDR3, is DTGVSQNPRHKITKRGQNVTFRCDPISEHNRLYWYRQTLGQGPEFLTYFQNEAQLEKSRLLSDRFSAERPKGSFSTLEIQRTEQGDSAMYLCASSLVRGDYGYTFGSGTRLTVV.

V usage is TRBV4-1 and J usage is TRBJ2-2; TRBD1 matches at 8 bases. Germline CDR1 and CDR2: MGHRA and YSYEKL. This CDR3 is built from 19 residues. Trimming took 4 bases from V and 1 from J; bases not matched to a gene: 14. DNA of the CDR3: TGCGCCAGCAGCCCACTGAACCTCAGGGGGCGATTGAACACCGGGGAGCTGTTTTTT. Amino acid sequence: CASSPLNLRGRLNTGELFF.

The chain combines TRBV7-2 with TRBJ2-7, with 7 bases that match TRBD2. J gave up 3 bases and V 0 bases, and 8 bases lay outside the gene matches. Looked up from germline, CDR1 is SGHTA and CDR2 is FQGNSA. The CDR3 runs 16 residues. CDR3 coding DNA: TGTGCCAGCAGCTTAGCGGGGACTACTACTTTCTACGAGCAGTACTTC. Amino acid sequence: CASSLAGTTTFYEQYF.

Only a few counts were recorded for this clone. The chain employs TRBV13 and TRBJ2-5, with D maybe TRBD2 (6 bases). The CDR3 runs to 13 residues. The ends were cut back, 2 bases at V and 6 bases at J, with 10 bases in the middle. Germline CDR1 reads PRHDT; CDR2 reads FYEKMQ (reference sequence). The CDR3 sequence is CASSLPGVKTQYF. CDR3 nucleotides: TGTGCCAGCAGCTTACCGGGGGTGAAGACCCAGTACTTC.

Regarding this clone: The sample holds other DNA sequences that translate to the same CDR3. The chain carries TRBV2 and TRBJ1-5, with D uncertain. Germline V lookup: CDR1 SNHLY, CDR2 FYNNEI. This CDR3 spans 13 amino acids. Trimming pared 3 bases from V and 4 bases from J, leaving 7 bases between. CDR3 in amino acids: CASSDRGNQPQHF. The CDR3 nucleotides are TGTGCCAGCAGTGATCGGGGTAATCAGCCCCAGCATTTT. Full variable domain (outside the CDR3, taken from reference TRBV2 and TRBJ1-5): EPEVTQTPSHQVTQMGQEVILRCVPISNHLYFYWYRQILGQKVEFLVSFYNNEISEKSEIFDDQFSVERPDGSNFTLKIRSTKLEDSAMYFCASSDRGNQPQHFGDGTRLSIL.

This chain uses TRBV4-3 with TRBJ1-2, with 8 nucleotides matching TRBD1. V was pared by 0 bases and J by 9 bases, with 6 bases of the junction left unmatched. The CDR3 totals 14 residues. Germline V gives CDR1 LGHNA, CDR2 YSLEER. CDR3 sequence reads: CASSQDLGQGSYTF. CDR3 coding DNA: TGCGCCAGCAGCCAAGATTTAGGACAGGGTAGCTACACCTTC.

This clone showed up just a few times. The chain carries TRBV6-6 and TRBJ2-1, with 8 nucleotides matching TRBD2. The germline V gene encodes CDR1 MNHNY and CDR2 SVGAGI (reference sequence). The junction had 8 bases not matched to a gene; V was cut back by 6 bases and J by 1 base. The CDR3 has 16 amino acids. CDR3 loop: CASRFSGTGSYNEQFF. DNA of the CDR3: TGTGCCAGCAGGTTTAGCGGGACGGGGTCCTACAATGAGCAGTTCTTC.

The chain recombines TRBV4-3 with TRBJ1-2; possible D gene TRBD1, 6 bases. Germline CDR1 reads LGHNA; CDR2 reads YSLEER. The length of the CDR3 is 15 residues. V shed 0 bases and J shed 4 bases, with 12 bases lying between them. The CDR3 is CASSQEARDTYGYTF. Written as DNA, the CDR3 is TGCGCCAGCAGCCAAGAGGCGCGGGACACCTATGGCTACACCTTC.

This clone has a handful of counts. The CDR3 sequence: CASSLRDRGLLTGANVLTF. The CDR3 nucleotides are TGCGCCAGCAGCCTCCGGGACAGGGGACTGCTGACGGGGGCCAACGTCCTGACTTTC. This chain links TRBV5-1 with TRBJ2-6; 10 nucleotides match TRBD1. The germline CDR1 and CDR2 sequences are SGHRS and YFSETQ. The CDR3 contains 19 residues. Trimming cost V 4 bases and J 4 bases; bases outside gene matches: 14.

This chain uses TRBV5-4 with TRBJ1-6; D call uncertain. The length of the CDR3 is 14 residues. Germline values: CDR1 SGHNT, CDR2 YYREEE (reference sequence). Trimming left V 4 bases short and J 5 bases short, with 10 bases between. Here the CDR3 DNA reads TGTGCCAGCAGCACCTGGAGGGATAATTCACCCCTCCACTTT. Translated: CASSTWRDNSPLHF.

The V and J genes are TRBV7-2 and TRBJ2-7; 7 bases agree with TRBD2. Germline V CDR1 and CDR2: SGHTA, FQGNSA. The J segment lost 2 bases and the V segment lost 4 bases, leaving 5 bases of the junction unmatched. This CDR3 contains 14 residues. Written as DNA, the CDR3 is TGTGCCAGCAGCTCGGCTAGCGGAGCCTACGAGCAGTACTTC. This encodes CASSSASGAYEQYF.

The chain employs TRBV7-9 and TRBJ2-1; 11 bases agree with TRBD2. Germline V gives CDR1 SEHNR, CDR2 FQNEAQ (reference sequence). The CDR3 is 16 amino acids. The trim removed 4 bases at V and 8 bases at J, leaving 10 bases unmatched. CDR3 nucleotides: TGTGCCAGCAGCTCGCTAGCGGGAGGCAGCAAGGATGAGCAGTTCTTC. This sequence encodes CASSSLAGGSKDEQFF.

This CDR3 is CAISEIGQGDGYTF. In DNA form, the CDR3 reads TGTGCCATCAGTGAAATCGGACAGGGGGATGGCTACACCTTC. The chain couples TRBV10-3 to TRBJ1-2; TRBD1 agrees at 10 bases. Germline loops: CDR1 ENHRY, CDR2 SYGVKD. The CDR3 runs 14 residues. V dropped 3 bases and J dropped 6; count of bases not matched to a gene: 4.

This rearrangement joins TRBV5-1 to TRBJ2-1; TRBD2 might be the D (6 bases). There are 13 residues in the CDR3. V lost 2 bases and J 8 bases, leaving 11 bases between the germline ends. Per germline, CDR1 SGHRS and CDR2 YFSETQ. The CDR3 loop reads CASSLGRDDEQFF. DNA of the CDR3: TGCGCCAGCAGCTTAGGGCGGGATGATGAGCAGTTCTTC. Looking up the rest from reference TRBV5-1 and TRBJ2-1 gives the full variable domain: KAGVTQTPRYLIKTRGQQVTLSCSPISGHRSVSWYQQTPGQGLQFLFEYFSETQRNKGNFPGRFSGRQFSNSRSEMNVSTLELGDSALYLCASSLGRDDEQFFGPGTRLTVL.